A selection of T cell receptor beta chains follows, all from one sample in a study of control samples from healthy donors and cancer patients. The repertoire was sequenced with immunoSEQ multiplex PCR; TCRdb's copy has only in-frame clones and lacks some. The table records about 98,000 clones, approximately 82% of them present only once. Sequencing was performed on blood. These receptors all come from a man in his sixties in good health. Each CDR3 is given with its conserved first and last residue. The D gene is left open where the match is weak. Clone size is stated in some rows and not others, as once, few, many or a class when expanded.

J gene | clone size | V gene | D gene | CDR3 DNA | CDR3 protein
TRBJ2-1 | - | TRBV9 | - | TGTGCCAGCAGCTCAGCGGGTCAGCCCTACAATGAGCAGTTCTTC | CASSSAGQPYNEQFF
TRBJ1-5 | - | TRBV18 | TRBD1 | TGTGCCAGCTCACCAAACGCAGGGGGCCTCAATCAGCCCCAGCATTTT | CASSPNAGGLNQPQHF
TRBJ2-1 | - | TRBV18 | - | TGTGCCAGCTCTTCCAGCGACAATGAGCAGTTCTTC | CASSSSDNEQFF
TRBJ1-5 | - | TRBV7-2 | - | TGTGCCAGCAGCCCCAGTTTGGTAGAGCCCCAGCATTTT | CASSPSLVEPQHF
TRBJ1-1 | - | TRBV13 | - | TGTGCCAGCAGCTTAGGACTTAGCACTGAAGCTTTCTTT | CASSLGLSTEAFF
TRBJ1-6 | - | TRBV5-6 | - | TGTGCCAGCAGCAAAACCGGGATGACACTTGGAAATTCACCCCTCCACTTT | CASSKTGMTLGNSPLHF
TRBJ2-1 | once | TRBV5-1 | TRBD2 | TGCGCCAGCAGCAAAGAGGGGACTAGCGGCTTTAATGAGCAGTTCTTC | CASSKEGTSGFNEQFF
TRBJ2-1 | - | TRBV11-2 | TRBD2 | TGTGCCAGCAGCTCAAAACTAGCGGGAGTCGTGCAGTTCTTC | CASSSKLAGVVQFF
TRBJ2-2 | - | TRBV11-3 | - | TGTGCCAGCAGCTCCCCACCGGGGGCAGGGCCCACCGGGGAGCTGTTTTTT | CASSSPPGAGPTGELFF
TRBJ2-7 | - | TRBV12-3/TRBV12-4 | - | TGTGCCAGCAGTTTAGCAACCTACGAGCAGTACTTC | CASSLATYEQYF
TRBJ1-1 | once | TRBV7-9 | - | TGTGCCAGCAGCTCAGATACGGAAGCTTTCTTT | CASSSDTEAFF
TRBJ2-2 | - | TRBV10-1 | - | TGCGCCAGCAGTGTGGCGAGGGCGAACACCGGGGAGCTGTTTTTT | CASSVARANTGELFF
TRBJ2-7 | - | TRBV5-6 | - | TGTGCCAGCAGCTTGACCGGGACTTCCCTGCTCGAGCAGTACTTC | CASSLTGTSLLEQYF
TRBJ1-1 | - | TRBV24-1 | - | TGTGCCACCAGTGATTTAAAGGGGGAGACTGAAGCTTTCTTT | CATSDLKGETEAFF
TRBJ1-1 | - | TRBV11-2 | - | TGTGCCAGCAGCCCCGGGCGCAGGGATACTGAAGCTTTCTTT | CASSPGRRDTEAFF
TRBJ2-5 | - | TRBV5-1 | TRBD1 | TGCGCCAGCAGCCCCGGGACAGCAAAAGAGACCCAGTACTTC | CASSPGTAKETQYF
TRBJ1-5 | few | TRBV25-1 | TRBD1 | TGTGCCAGCAGTCGGGACAGGGATAATCAGCCCCAGCATTTT | CASSRDRDNQPQHF
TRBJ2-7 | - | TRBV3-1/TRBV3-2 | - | TGTGCCAGCAGCCAAGTTGTCCGGGACGAGCAGTACTTC | CASSQVVRDEQYF
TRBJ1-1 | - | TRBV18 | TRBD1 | TGTGCCAGCTCACCGCAACAGGGGCCGAACACTGAAGCTTTCTTT | CASSPQQGPNTEAFF
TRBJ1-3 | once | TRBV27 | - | TGTGCCAGCAGTTCATGGGGCTCTGGAAACACCATATATTTT | CASSSWGSGNTIYF
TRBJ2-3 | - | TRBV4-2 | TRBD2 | TGTGCCAGCAGCCTTGTTCTAGCGGGAGATCCAGATACGCAGTATTTT | CASSLVLAGDPDTQYF
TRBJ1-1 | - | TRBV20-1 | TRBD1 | TGCAGTGCTAGTGGGGACAGTGGGATGAACACTGAAGCTTTCTTT | CSASGDSGMNTEAFF
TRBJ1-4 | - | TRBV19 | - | TGTGCCAGCCTCCGAGGGGCCGGGATGGGTGAAAAACTGTTTTTT | CASLRGAGMGEKLFF
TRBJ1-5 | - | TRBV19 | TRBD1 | TGTGCCAGTAGAGGACAGGGATTTTCTATTAATCAGCCCCAGCATTTT | CASRGQGFSINQPQHF
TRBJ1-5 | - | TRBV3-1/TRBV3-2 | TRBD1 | TGTGCCAGCAGCCAAGCACCAACAGGGGAACAGCCCCAGCATTTT | CASSQAPTGEQPQHF
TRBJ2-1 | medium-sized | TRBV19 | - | TGTGCCACTTCGAGGGCTGAGGTCGATGAGCAGTTCTTC | CATSRAEVDEQFF
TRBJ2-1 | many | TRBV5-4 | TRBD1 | TGTGCCAGCAGCCCTCCCGGGACAGGGATCAGTAGCTTCTACAATGAGCAGTTCTTC | CASSPPGTGISSFYNEQFF
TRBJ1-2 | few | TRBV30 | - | TGTGCCTGGACAGCCCTTTTTGGCTACACCTTC | CAWTALFGYTF
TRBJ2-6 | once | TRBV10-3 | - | TGTGCCATCAGTGAGGGGCCAGCCTCTGGGGCCAACGTCCTGACTTTC | CAISEGPASGANVLTF
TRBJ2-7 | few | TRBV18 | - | TGTGCCAGCTCACCGAGCTCCTACGAGCAGTACTTC | CASSPSSYEQYF
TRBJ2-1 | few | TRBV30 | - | TGTGCCTGGAGTCCAGGACTATTCGGGACAAATGAGCAGTTCTTC | CAWSPGLFGTNEQFF
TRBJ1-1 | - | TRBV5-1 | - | TGCGCCAGCACCTCATCGGCTTACCAAAACACTGAAGCTTTCTTT | CASTSSAYQNTEAFF
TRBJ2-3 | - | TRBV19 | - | TGTGCCAGTAGTATTAAAGATACGCAGTATTTT | CASSIKDTQYF
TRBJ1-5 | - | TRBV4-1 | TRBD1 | TGCGCCAGCAGCCCGGGACAGGGGGCTAATCAGCCCCAGCATTTT | CASSPGQGANQPQHF
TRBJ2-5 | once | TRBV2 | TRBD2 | TGTGCCAGCAGTGAAGTATACGCGGGAGGGCAAGAGACCCAGTACTTC | CASSEVYAGGQETQYF
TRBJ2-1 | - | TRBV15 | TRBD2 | TGTGCCACCAGCAGTGCCAGTCTAGCGGGGGGGCCCAATGAGCAGTTCTTC | CATSSASLAGGPNEQFF
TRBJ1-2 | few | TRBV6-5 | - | TGTGCCAGCAGCAACGGGAGGGGAGGTAGAACCTTC | CASSNGRGGRTF
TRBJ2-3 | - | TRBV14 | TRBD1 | TGTGCCAGCAGCGCACAGGGGTTTAGCACAGATACGCAGTATTTT | CASSAQGFSTDTQYF
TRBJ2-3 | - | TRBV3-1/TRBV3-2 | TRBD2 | TGTGCCAGCAGCCAAGGACTAGCGGGCCGTTGGGGATTCACAGATACGCAGTATTTT | CASSQGLAGRWGFTDTQYF
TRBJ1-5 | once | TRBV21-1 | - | TGTGCCAGCCGCTCTTCCGGGACAGGGGGGACTAGCAATCAGCCCCAGCATTTT | CASRSSGTGGTSNQPQHF
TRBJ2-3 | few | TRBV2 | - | TGTGCCAGCAGTGAAGTGGGGCGGCCGTCGGATACGCAGTATTTT | CASSEVGRPSDTQYF